This T cell receptor beta chain originates from a study of cytomegalovirus exposure and HLA in healthy donors (dated by TCRdb to 2017 to 2019). For the study in its entirety: An earlier analysis of roughly 570 of the donors reported 276 Gb of sequence data and around 120 million unique TCR beta sequences obtained from around 180 million T cells. Class I and class II HLA loci were covered by the typing at four-digit resolution. Among over 350 genotyped donors of the cohort, an average of approximately 240,000 unique TCR beta nucleotide sequences were sequenced per donor, about a sixth of them non-productive. An early release that covered some 640 HLA-typed donors contained about 290 gigabases of sequencing data and 75 million to 100 million unique TCR sequences. A separate validation cohort of 100 to 150 different subjects was used in addition to the 666-subject first cohort. A handful of DR-DQ haplotypes were handled as single units for association and clustering because linkage in the cohort was strong. High-throughput TCR immunosequencing, statistical association of individual TCRs with disease status, and machine learning were combined to predict cytomegalovirus infection status. In an earlier analysis of 550 to 700 of the donors, high-throughput TCR beta sequencing was used to judge whether each TCR beta V gene segment behaved as functional or pseudogenic. Of the 300 to 450 genotyped donors, approximately 83% fell in the genetic ancestry cluster associated with self-reported Caucasian donors. A later analysis re-examined previously published TCR beta repertoires from more than 600 donors and added high-resolution HLA genotyping to investigate patterns of TCR occurrence. Donor age, sex, ethnicity and CMV serostatus were collected together with the repertoire data. The T cell repertoires of 666 subjects were profiled by immunosequencing and related to cytomegalovirus serostatus. All discovery cohort repertoires had been generated using a single sequencing platform. A later genetic analysis took genome-wide SNP genotypes for about three fifths of the 666 donors and used that subset as a discovery cohort. The aim of the study was to test whether cataloging public T cell receptors could identify signatures of past pathogen exposure. Typing coverage differed by locus: A, B, C, DRB1 and DQB1 were typed in roughly 620-630 donors, DQA1 in around 500, DPA1 in around 600, and DPB1 in approximately 450. In the later analysis, no new phenotypic data were used to find candidate immune exposures; instead, reliance was placed on TCR beta sequences and their occurrence across donors. Study-wide findings and limitations: V-gene and J-gene trimming of TCR beta chains was associated with a missense DCLRE1C variant in a later genetic analysis, and the association was replicated in an independent cohort. About 17 rarely observed V segments, including chromosome 9 orphons, were excluded from the earlier analysis of some 590 of the donors because counts were too low. In a later analysis, more than 15,000 TCR beta sequences were associated with specific HLA alleles at a false discovery rate of 0.05. Assigning TCR associations to individual alleles was difficult when HLA alleles, especially DR and DQ, strongly co-occurred. Three of the identified cytomegalovirus-associated TCR beta chains were confirmed in vitro to be specific for cytomegalovirus antigens. Some IMGT-functional V segments, including TRBV6-2 and TRBV6-3, could not be distinguished by the 87-base-pair reads and were therefore excluded. A cluster of highly shared sequence variants was judged likely to represent a technical artifact of the sequencing pipeline. In a later analysis, the rate of TCR association differed among HLA loci, with DRB1 alleles having the most associated TCRs and HLA-C alleles having the fewest. In a later analysis, most CMV-associated TCR beta chains were found to appear HLA-restricted, with HLA associations seemingly driven largely by CMV exposure. In this cohort, only TCR beta chains were sequenced, and detectable features were limited by the absence of alpha or paired-chain data. In a later genetic analysis, fewer N-insertions in productive TCRs were reported among donors in an Asian-associated ancestry cluster than the roughly 640-donor mean. Because HLA typing was unavailable for some donors at each locus, only the typed subset was used in association tests. The authors suggested that the approach could potentially be extended to other disease states and immunological phenotypes. Immune exposure information for the cohort was limited to CMV serostatus. A later analysis found that HLA-associated TCR beta chains were more clonally expanded and had lower generation probabilities than equally common non-associated chains. Across donors, most TCR sequences were observed very rarely, whereas some public TCRs were present in many individuals. The classifier was reported to diagnose cytomegalovirus status with high specificity and sensitivity in both the original and validation cohorts. A later analysis reported that several top co-occurrence clusters appeared linked to parvovirus B19, influenza, CMV and Epstein-Barr virus. The study gave a list of around 170 TCR beta chains associated with cytomegalovirus. The presence/absence analyses assumed that sequencing depth was roughly uniform across donors, and that assumption may not be true. A further reported finding was that TCR beta sequences accurately predicted the HLA-A and HLA-B alleles for most subjects in the first cohort. Correlated functional status among segregating V segments might be attributable to linkage disequilibrium, but an unknown experimental factor could not be ruled out. In an earlier analysis of over 550 of the donors, most TCR beta V segments were observed in productive rearrangements about 87% or about 30% of the time, broadly matching IMGT annotations.

Receptor libraries were prepared by the immunoSEQ multiplex PCR assay. A mixture of 60 forward primers for TCR Vbeta segments and 13 reverse primers for TCR Jbeta segments was used in the multiplex PCR. The CDR3 region of rearranged TCR beta genes was amplified from genomic DNA with a multiplex PCR assay. The Illumina HiSeq System was used to sequence the amplified TCR beta libraries as 87-base-pair reads. The published analysis was carried out like this. In a later analysis, 80 million or so unique TCR beta chains were counted across the approximately 670 repertoires, and roughly 9.9 million of these chains were shared by at least two donors. Raw reads were error-corrected and collapsed into unique sequences by a nearest-neighbor algorithm in which closely related sequences were merged to remove PCR and sequencing errors. Alignment of CDR3 sequences to IMGT reference sequences was used to assign V, D and J gene segments. Each retained sequence needed at least a six-nucleotide match to both a V gene segment and a J gene segment. A rearrangement was called productive if the CDR3 had no stop codons and remained in frame with V and J, and every other rearrangement was called non-productive. CDR3 was defined by IMGT convention, running from the second conserved V-encoded cysteine to the conserved J-encoded phenylalanine. In an earlier analysis of 500 to 650 of the donors, sequences lacking an unambiguous match to a single V gene segment were excluded. In an earlier analysis of approximately 500 of the donors, a V segment was called functional when productive rearrangements were above 56.7%, and segregating when the standard deviation between donors exceeded 5%. A statistical classification framework was developed to diagnose cytomegalovirus status using the catalog of TCR beta chain sequences. In a later analysis, TCR nucleotide sequences were compared against IMGT/GENE-DB human TR gene sequences so that V and J genes could be assigned. In a later analysis, CDR3 sequences and most-parsimonious VDJ recombination scenarios were assigned using the TCRdist pipeline. In a later analysis, every TCR beta chain was defined by the combination of its CDR3 amino acid sequence and its V-gene family, and reads without a unique V-gene family were dropped. In a later analysis, 500 to 650 highly shared, low-generation-probability nucleotide sequences were removed to address suspected cross-contamination and a sequencing artifact. In a later analysis, a clonal expansion index was calculated for each public chain from normalized within-repertoire ranks of inferred template counts. A later analysis computed generation probabilities with a VDJ recombination model fitted to out-of-frame rearrangements, and checked the results against IGoR. Hypergeometric tests were used in a later analysis to score TCR-TCR, TCR-HLA and TCR-CMV co-occurrence, with a repertoire-size bias correction applied to the TCR pairs. False discovery rates were estimated in a later analysis by permuting HLA or CMV assignments 20 times. In a later analysis, co-occurring TCRs were grouped using DBSCAN, and TCRdist sequence similarity was added for clustering within HLA-allele-positive subsets. Repertoires with fewer than 30,000 or more than 120,000 public chains were left out of co-occurrence clustering, as were four to six repertoires with anomalous nucleotide sharing. In TCRdb, the immuneACCESS table is reduced to in-frame sequences with V and J assigned. These tables do not hold every clone; where another copy was compared, an unresolved V gene accounts for under half, and the others remain unexplained. V, J and clone size reflect that table, while D and trimming were determined from the DNA. The sample data list about 170,000 clones, and roughly 67% of these were observed just once. Jointly, the top ten make up approximately 5.4% of the sample.

From the cysteine through the phenylalanine, the CDR3 covers 14 amino acids. Solely the CDR3 DNA is kept, with 42 bases framed from the first base. CDR1 and CDR2 (SGDLS, YYNGEE) derive from the germline V gene. V and J are truncated by 4 bases and 9 bases respectively, leaving an intervening sequence of 19 bases. The cohort consisted of 600 or so healthy bone marrow donors. All cohort members were sampled while nominally healthy, although unrecorded immune exposures were likely present. The donor was CMV seropositive and was included in the group of 270 or so seropositive cohort members. Each donor provided a peripheral blood sample, and peripheral blood mononuclear cells were used for TCR beta sequencing. The Qiagen DNeasy Blood Extraction Kit was used to extract genomic DNA from the blood cell samples. Comments on this clone: Its antigen target is currently unknown. No much larger clonotype is one base removed from it; base qualities were not supplied.

The TCR originated in a woman aged 18 to 35 in good health and CMV-seropositive. What was sequenced was PBMCs. This chain joins TRBV9 to TRBJ1-1; a weak D assignment points to TRBD1 (6 bases agree). The sequenced DNA: TGTGCCAGCAGCCCAGAACAGGGCCCGCATCAAGCTTTCTTT. Its protein reads: CASSPEQGPHQAFF. The CDR3 plus the reference TRBV9 and TRBJ1-1 genes for the other parts give the full variable domain: DSGVTQTPKHLITATGQRVTLRCSPRSGDLSVYWYQQSLDQGLQFLIQYYNGEERAKGNILERFSAQQFPDLHSELNLSSLELGDSALYFCASSPEQGPHQAFFGQGTRLTVV.